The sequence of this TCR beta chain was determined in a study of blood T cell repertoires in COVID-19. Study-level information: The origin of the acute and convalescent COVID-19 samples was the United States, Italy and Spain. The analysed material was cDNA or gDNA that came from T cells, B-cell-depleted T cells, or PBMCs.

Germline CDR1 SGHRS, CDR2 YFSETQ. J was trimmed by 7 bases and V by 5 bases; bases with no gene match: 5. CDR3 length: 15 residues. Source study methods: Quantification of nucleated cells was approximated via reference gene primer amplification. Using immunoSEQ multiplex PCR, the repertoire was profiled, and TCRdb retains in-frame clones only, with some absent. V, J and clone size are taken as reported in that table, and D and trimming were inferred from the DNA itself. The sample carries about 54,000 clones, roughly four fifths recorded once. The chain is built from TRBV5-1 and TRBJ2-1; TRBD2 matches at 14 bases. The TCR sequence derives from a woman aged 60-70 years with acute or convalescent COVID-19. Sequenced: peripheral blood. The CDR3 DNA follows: TGCGCCAGCAGTTTGACTAGCGGGGGGGCGAATGAGCAGTTCTTC. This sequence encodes CASSLTSGGANEQFF. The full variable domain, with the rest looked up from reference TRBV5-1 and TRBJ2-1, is KAGVTQTPRYLIKTRGQQVTLSCSPISGHRSVSWYQQTPGQGLQFLFEYFSETQRNKGNFPGRFSGRQFSNSRSEMNVSTLELGDSALYLCASSLTSGGANEQFFGPGTRLTVL.